Following are 32 T cell receptor beta chains from one sample sequenced in a study of T cell clonality in common variable immunodeficiency (dated by TCRdb to about 2015). Receptor libraries were prepared by the immunoSEQ multiplex PCR assay. Drawn from immuneACCESS, this table holds only the in-frame rearrangements with V and J called that TCRdb kept. Clones are partly lost; checked studies trace under half to an unresolved V gene and leave the rest unexplained. The sample counts about 39,000 clones, each observed more than once. More than 2.5% of the sample comes from the top ten. Sequencing was done on a sample of peripheral blood mononuclear cells. The receptors shown here come from a person aged 18 to 70 in good health.

This clone came up a few times. The sequenced fragment ends 3 residues before the CDR3 boundary, so the rest is inferred from the germline J gene. The rearrangement uses TRBV6-1 and TRBJ1-5; tentatively, D is TRBD1 (6 bases). The CDR3 runs to 16 residues. Germline V gene sequence: CDR1 MNHNS, CDR2 SASEGT. V was shortened by 3 bases and J by 6 bases, with 18 bases between the two germline ends. The CDR3 here is CASSDDPGGLTQPQHF. Incomplete CDR3 DNA: TGTGCCAGCAGTGATGACCCCGGGGGGCTAACTCAGCCC.

This clone was found many times. The CDR3 end is not reached by the read, which stops 3 residues before it; the germline J gene fills it in. V gene TRBV20-1 combines with J gene TRBJ1-1, with D perhaps TRBD1 (6 bases). V was cut by 2 bases and J by 4 bases, with 11 bases left in between. The CDR3 length is 13 residues. CDR1 is DFQATT, CDR2 SNEGSKA, per germline (reference sequence). Incomplete CDR3 DNA: TGCAGTGCTAGACGCAGGGGTAGCACTGAA. It codes for CSARRRGSTE. The CDR3 reads in full as CSARRRGSTEAFF.

Points on this clone: Germline and junction disagree at one end, which may indicate a read error. From the germline J gene comes the end of the CDR3, since the read stops 3 residues before it. J is TRBJ2-4 and V is TRBV6-1, with D possibly being TRBD2 (5 bases). CDR3 length: 19 residues. Germline loops: CDR1 MNHNS, CDR2 SASEGT. The CDR3 bases that were read are TGTGCCAGCGGTGAAGAGGGCACGAAGTCCCATCTAGCCAAAAACATT. Its protein is CASGEEGTKSHLAKNI. The full CDR3 sequence reads CASGEEGTKSHLAKNIQYF.

This clone has at least ten counts. From the germline J gene comes the end of the CDR3, since the read stops 3 residues before it. The V and J genes are TRBV6-4 and TRBJ1-1; D gene ambiguous. Germline V gene data show CDR1 as MRHNA and CDR2 as SNTAGT. This CDR3 region has 13 residues. The sequenced CDR3 bases are TGTGCCAGCAGTGGCTCGCCGGCGGGAGAA. Protein product: CASSGSPAGE. The whole CDR3 region reads CASSGSPAGEAFF.

This clone was seen ten or more times. The read ends 3 residues early relative to the CDR3; the germline J gene fills the gap. The rearrangement uses TRBV28 and TRBJ2-7, with D possibly being TRBD2 (6 bases). This CDR3 comprises 15 residues. Germline V gives CDR1 MDHEN, CDR2 SYDVKM. V was pared by 5 bases and J by 1 base, with 15 bases between. CDR3 DNA (partial): TGTGCCAGCAGTCCCCCCGGGACTTCGTCCTACGAG. Translation gives CASSPPGTSSYE. The whole CDR3 sequence is CASSPPGTSSYEQYF.

In this sample, this clone turned up many times. Read sequence stops 3 residues before the CDR3 end, and the germline J gene provides the missing end. The rearrangement joins TRBV12-3 or TRBV12-4 to TRBJ1-4; the D is unclear. The ends were cut back, 8 bases at V and 4 bases at J, with 8 bases in the middle. The CDR3 sequence is 12 residues long. This CDR3 reads CASRVLNEKLFF. The sequenced part of the CDR3 DNA is TGTGCCAGCCGGGTCCTTAATGAAAAA.

This clone was detected many times. A single base separates this from a much larger clone, so it may be a read error. The missing CDR3 end, 3 residues past where the read stops, is filled in from the germline J gene. The chain carries TRBV10-1 and TRBJ2-3, with D perhaps TRBD2 (7 bases). CDR3 length: 15 amino acids. Germline-derived CDR1 and CDR2 are WNHNN and SYGVQD (reference sequence). The CDR3 bases that were read are TGCGCCAGCAGTGGCGGGGCGGGGGCCTGGGAGACG. Translated, it gives CASSGGAGAWET. The entire CDR3 sequence reads CASSGGAGAWETQYF.

With respect to this clone: The CDR3 end is not reached by the read, which stops 3 residues before it; the germline J gene fills it in. The chain employs TRBV6-1 and TRBJ1-2, with D possibly being TRBD1 (6 bases). The CDR3 has 16 residues. Per the germline V gene, CDR1 is MNHNS and CDR2 is SASEGT. This chain's CDR3 is CASSEEMAGAYNDYTF. The DNA read from the CDR3 is TGTGCCAGCAGTGAAGAAATGGCGGGGGCCTACAATGAC.

The sample holds many counts of this clone. The CDR3 goes on 3 residues after the read ends, and that part is filled in from the germline J gene. V gene TRBV13 combines with J gene TRBJ1-2; no definite D call. Germline-derived CDR1 and CDR2 are PRHDT and FYEKMQ (reference sequence). This CDR3 region has 13 residues. The sequenced CDR3 bases are TGTGCCAGCACCCCACAGCGGGAAGATACC. Its protein is CASTPQREDT. The full CDR3 protein reads CASTPQREDTYTF.

This clone was seen ten or more times. The read ends 3 residues shy of where the CDR3 ends; the end is completed using the germline J gene. The V gene is TRBV12-3 or TRBV12-4, the J gene TRBJ2-1; 8 bases are shared with TRBD1. This CDR3 has 16 residues. V lost 7 bases and J lost 7; bases outside the gene matches: 15. Partial CDR3 DNA: TGTGCCAGCACCAGGCTTTCGGACAGGGTGTCGAATGAG. Translated, it gives CASTRLSDRVSNE. The entire CDR3 protein is CASTRLSDRVSNEQFF.

The table lists this clone with many counts. The observed sequence ends 3 residues before the CDR3 terminus, with the missing tail filled in from the germline J gene. The J gene is TRBJ1-4, the V gene TRBV5-1, with a weak D call TRBD1 (6 bases). Germline CDR1 SGHRS, CDR2 YFSETQ. Trimming removed 2 bases at V and 8 bases at J, with 13 bases between. The CDR3 has 14 residues. This CDR3 is CASSLWDIFEKLFF. The covered CDR3 bases are TGCGCCAGCAGCTTATGGGACATTTTCGAAAAA.

This clone was recorded at least ten times. Read data end 3 residues before the CDR3 end; the end is taken from the germline J gene. The chain carries TRBV5-1 and TRBJ2-3; D perhaps matches TRBD1 (5 bases). The V end was cut by 1 base, the J end by 0 bases, with 9 bases between. The germline V gene encodes CDR1 SGHRS and CDR2 YFSETQ. The CDR3 extends over 15 amino acids. CDR3 loop: CASSLSPGSTDTQYF. CDR3 bases read: TGCGCCAGCAGCTTGAGCCCAGGGAGCACAGATACG.

This clone was recorded at least ten times. The CDR3 is cut off 3 residues early in the read; its end comes from the germline J gene. This chain links TRBV6-4 with TRBJ2-2; 12 nucleotides line up with TRBD2. CDR3 size: 15 residues. V trimming: 4 bases; J trimming: 4 bases; junction bases outside the gene matches: 1. The germline CDR1 and CDR2 sequences are MRHNA and SNTAGT. The CDR3 region is CASSVTSGSTGELFF. The CDR3 DNA, read in part, is TGTGCCAGCAGTGTGACTAGCGGGAGCACCGGGGAG.

This clone was seen repeatedly, ten times or more. The observed sequence ends 3 residues before the CDR3 terminus, with the missing tail filled in from the germline J gene. The rearrangement joins TRBV7-9 to TRBJ1-2; the D gene is possibly TRBD1 (6 bases). The length of the CDR3 is 15 residues. V gave up 5 bases and J gave up 0 bases, with 13 bases separating them. The germline V gene encodes CDR1 SEHNR and CDR2 FQNEAQ (reference sequence). The CDR3 bases that were read are TGTGCCAGCAGCGCAGGGACACTTGCTAACTATGGC. This translates into CASSAGTLANYG. Given in full, the CDR3 is CASSAGTLANYGYTF.

This clone appeared many times. The CDR3 end falls 3 residues outside the read, so it is completed with the germline J gene. The rearrangement links TRBV4-2 to TRBJ2-7, with TRBD2 matching over 9 bases. The CDR3 extends over 16 amino acids. The V gene end was trimmed by 0 bases and the J gene end by 3 bases; junction bases not matched to a gene: 6. Germline V lookup: CDR1 LGHNA, CDR2 YNFKEQ. This CDR3 is CASSQEGSSGNYEQYF. CDR3 bases read: TGTGCCAGCAGCCAAGAAGGGTCTAGCGGGAACTACGAG.

This clone was seen repeatedly, ten times or more. The sequenced fragment ends 3 residues before the CDR3 boundary, so the rest is inferred from the germline J gene. The V call is TRBV20-1, the J call TRBJ1-5; tentative D call: TRBD1 (6 bases). The germline V gene encodes CDR1 DFQATT and CDR2 SNEGSKA (reference sequence). Trimming took 6 bases from V and 0 from J, leaving 24 bases between them. The CDR3 consists of 18 residues. The sequenced CDR3 bases are TGCAGTGCGCACAGGGACCCCCGTCGCCAATATAGCAATCAGCCC. Translation gives CSAHRDPRRQYSNQP. The whole CDR3 is CSAHRDPRRQYSNQPQHF.

About this clone itself: The read terminates 3 residues ahead of where the CDR3 ends, so the germline J gene completes it. This rearrangement joins TRBV7-6 to TRBJ2-6; possibly TRBD1 for D (6 bases). Germline assignment: CDR1 SGHVS and CDR2 FNYEAQ. V gave up 0 bases and J gave up 4 bases, with 16 bases separating them. The CDR3 runs to 18 residues. The CDR3 DNA, read in part, is TGTGCCAGCAGCTTAGCACCGGACAGCCCTCCAGGGGCCAACGTC. Translation gives CASSLAPDSPPGANV. The whole CDR3 region reads CASSLAPDSPPGANVLTF.

This clone appeared many times. The read finishes 3 residues shy of the CDR3 end, and the germline J gene is used to complete it. This chain joins TRBV7-2 and TRBJ2-1, with 8 nucleotides matching TRBD1. Germline V CDR1 and CDR2: SGHTA, FQGNSA. V dropped 5 bases and J dropped 9; count of bases not matched to a gene: 12. This CDR3 spans 15 amino acids. The chain's CDR3 is CASSKRPGQDLEQFF. CDR3 DNA (partial): TGTGCCAGCAGCAAGCGACCGGGACAGGATCTTGAG.

This clone has at least ten counts. The CDR3 is cut off 3 residues early in the read; its end comes from the germline J gene. V is TRBV6-1 and J is TRBJ2-3; 8 bases match TRBD1. CDR1 and CDR2 (germline): MNHNS, SASEGT. V lost 4 bases, J lost 2 bases, and 5 bases stayed unmatched. This CDR3 is built from 15 residues. CDR3 region: CASSVGQGHTDTQYF. Partial CDR3 DNA: TGTGCCAGCAGTGTCGGACAGGGTCACACAGATACG.

This clone was seen ten or more times. CDR3: CAISGSLYEQYF. The sequenced CDR3 bases are TGTGCCATAAGCGGGAGCCTCTACGAG. V gene TRBV10-3 combines with J gene TRBJ2-7, with TRBD2 matching 8 bases. The read terminates 3 residues before the CDR3 end, so the remaining end is supplied by the germline J gene. The CDR3 totals 12 residues. Germline loops: CDR1 ENHRY, CDR2 SYGVKD. Trimming cost V 9 bases and J 3 bases; bases outside gene matches: 4.

This clone has at least ten counts. CDR3 DNA (partial): TGTGCCAGCAGTGTCGGGGAGACG. Amino acid sequence: CASSVGET. In full, the CDR3 reads CASSVGETQYF. The chain employs TRBV2 and TRBJ2-3; D may be TRBD2 (5 bases). The read falls 3 residues short of the CDR3 end, and the missing part is taken from the germline J gene. The CDR3 covers 11 residues. Per germline, CDR1 SNHLY and CDR2 FYNNEI.

This clone was seen repeatedly, ten times or more. The CDR3 end is not reached by the read, which stops 3 residues before it; the germline J gene fills it in. The V call is TRBV7-3, the J call TRBJ2-2; 9 bases agree with TRBD1. Germline CDR1 is SGHTA and CDR2 is FQGTGA. This CDR3 contains 15 residues. V lost 5 bases, J lost 8 bases, and 9 bases stayed unmatched. CDR3 amino acids: CASSTRDRVPGELFF. Incomplete CDR3 DNA: TGTGCCAGCAGCACCCGGGACAGGGTTCCTGGGGAG.

This clone was recorded at least ten times. The read ends 3 residues early relative to the CDR3; the germline J gene fills the gap. The rearrangement links TRBV20-1 to TRBJ2-4; weak D call: TRBD1 (5 bases). The germline gives CDR1 DFQATT, CDR2 SNEGSKA (reference sequence). Trimming pared 4 bases from V and 3 bases from J, leaving 10 bases between. The length of the CDR3 is 13 residues. CDR3 bases read: TGCAGTGCTAATGACAGACTCAAAAACATT. It yields the protein CSANDRLKNI. Given in full, the CDR3 is CSANDRLKNIQYF.

This clone has a count of ten or more. The DNA ends 3 residues before the CDR3 does, and the rest of the CDR3 is filled in from the germline J gene. V gene TRBV2 combines with J gene TRBJ2-5; D ambiguous. The CDR3 is 13 amino acids. V lost 6 bases and J 1 base, leaving 9 bases between the germline ends. Germline loops: CDR1 SNHLY, CDR2 FYNNEI. Here the CDR3 reads CASRALIQETQYF. CDR3 DNA (partial): TGTGCCAGCAGGGCCCTGATCCAAGAGACC.

This chain's CDR3 is CASSGTGGAYNEQFF. Partial CDR3 DNA: TGTGCCAGTAGTGGAACAGGGGGCGCCTACAATGAG. The chain has TRBV19 and TRBJ2-1; 9 nucleotides agree with TRBD1. The CDR3 end falls 3 residues outside the read, so it is completed with the germline J gene. The CDR3 has 15 amino acids. With 5 bases clipped from V and 2 bases from J, the junction kept 4 bases outside the gene matches. CDR1 is LNHDA, CDR2 SQIVND, per germline (reference sequence).

This clone has a count of ten or more. The CDR3 end is not reached by the read, which stops 3 residues before it; the germline J gene fills it in. V gene TRBV18 combines with J gene TRBJ2-6; D call uncertain. The CDR3 has 14 residues. V was shortened by 4 bases and J by 0 bases, with 4 bases between the two germline ends. Per germline, CDR1 KGHSH and CDR2 LQKENI. The CDR3 sequence is CASSLYSGANVLTF. Incomplete CDR3 DNA: TGTGCCAGCTCACTATACTCTGGGGCCAACGTC.

This clone occurred a few times. The read stops 3 residues short of the end of the CDR3; the missing end is completed from the germline J gene. This rearrangement joins TRBV7-6 to TRBJ2-7; 14 bases match TRBD2. Trimming cost V 0 bases and J 3 bases; bases outside gene matches: 4. CDR1 is SGHVS, CDR2 FNYEAQ, per germline. The CDR3 is 17 residues long. CDR3 sequence reads: CASSLAEGTSGGYEQYF. Partial CDR3 DNA: TGTGCCAGCAGCTTAGCCGAGGGGACTAGCGGGGGCTACGAG.

This clone was observed at least ten times. The CDR3 end is not reached by the read, which stops 3 residues before it; the germline J gene fills it in. The gene calls are TRBV4-1 and TRBJ2-3; D not resolved. The CDR3 sequence is 17 residues long. Germline CDR1 reads MGHRA; CDR2 reads YSYEKL. With 4 bases removed from V and 1 base from J, the gap between germline ends came to 18 bases. The CDR3 bases that were read are TGCGCCAGCAGCCCCCTCTCCGAATTGACTCGCACAGATACG. Its protein is CASSPLSELTRTDT. The CDR3 in its entirety is CASSPLSELTRTDTQYF.

This clone was found many times. The DNA ends 3 residues before the CDR3 does, and the rest of the CDR3 is filled in from the germline J gene. This rearrangement joins TRBV7-3 to TRBJ2-3; TRBD1 agrees at 7 bases. After removal of 5 bases from V and 0 bases from J, the junction contained 5 bases not matched to a gene. Germline V gene sequence: CDR1 SGHTA, CDR2 FQGTGA. The CDR3 is 15 amino acids. The sequenced part of the CDR3 DNA is TGTGCCAGCAGCCCAGGGGGTCCGAGCACAGATACG. It specifies CASSPGGPSTDT. The whole CDR3 sequence reads CASSPGGPSTDTQYF.

This clone was found many times. The read ends 3 residues early relative to the CDR3; the germline J gene fills the gap. The chain carries TRBV7-9 and TRBJ2-1; 11 nucleotides align to TRBD2. This CDR3 comprises 15 residues. The V segment lost 4 bases and the J segment 8 bases; nucleotides outside the gene matches: 7. Germline lookup yields CDR1 SEHNR and CDR2 FQNEAQ (reference sequence). The CDR3 reads CASSSLAGGGDEQFF. The sequenced part of the CDR3 DNA is TGTGCCAGCAGCTCCCTAGCGGGAGGAGGCGATGAG.

At least ten counts were recorded for this clone. CDR3 DNA (partial): TGTGCCTGGACCACTGGAAACACC. It specifies CAWTTGNT. The full CDR3 protein is CAWTTGNTIYF. The chain carries TRBV30 and TRBJ1-3; D unresolved. The read ends 3 residues early relative to the CDR3; the germline J gene fills the gap. Germline assignment: CDR1 GTSNPN and CDR2 SVGIG (reference sequence). Trimming left V 4 bases short and J 2 bases short, with 3 bases between. The CDR3 has 11 residues.

The covered CDR3 bases are TGCAGTGCTAGAGGGGGGTCGGTACACAGGGTGGCGGGGGATATCAAAAACATT. Translation gives CSARGGSVHRVAGDIKNI. The whole CDR3 sequence is CSARGGSVHRVAGDIKNIAFF. V gene TRBV20-1 combines with J gene TRBJ1-1, with D perhaps TRBD1 (6 bases). The read gets to within 3 residues of the CDR3 end, and the germline J gene fills in the rest. This CDR3 has 21 amino acids. Germline values: CDR1 DFQATT, CDR2 SNEGSKA (reference sequence).